The 23 T cell receptor beta chains below come from one sample, sequenced in a study of T cell responses to AZD1222 COVID-19 vaccine. Sequencing used immunoSEQ multiplex PCR; TCRdb keeps in-frame clones, though not all of them. The sample includes 70,000 or so clones, roughly 83% seen only once; the top ten take around a quarter. The sample in question was peripheral blood, obtained 28 days after the second AZD1222 dose. These receptors originate from an adult who received the AZD1222 COVID-19 vaccine.

The gene calls are TRBV9 and TRBJ1-2; D is possibly TRBD1 (6 bases). This CDR3 has 13 residues. Germline V CDR1 and CDR2: SGDLS, YYNGEE. Trimming removed 4 bases at V and 8 bases at J, with 15 bases between. The CDR3 region has the DNA TGTGCCAGCAGCCGGGACACAAGAGACGGCTACACCTTC. Translating it yields CASSRDTRDGYTF.

The chain is built from TRBV15 and TRBJ1-4; D is undetermined. Per germline, CDR1 LNHNV and CDR2 YYDKDF (reference sequence). CDR3 length: 13 residues. V was cut by 5 bases and J by 5 bases, with 9 bases left in between. CDR3 sequence (DNA): TGTGCCACCAGCTTTGTTGTCAATGAAAAACTGTTTTTT. This gives the protein CATSFVVNEKLFF.

The chain links TRBV5-4 to TRBJ2-2, with 9 nucleotides matching TRBD2. Per the germline V gene, CDR1 is SGHNT and CDR2 is YYREEE (reference sequence). The CDR3 is 17 residues long. V lost 0 bases, J lost 2 bases, and 5 bases stayed unmatched. The CDR3 sequence is CASSLASSGVNTGELFF. The CDR3 DNA reads TGTGCCAGCAGCTTGGCCTCTAGCGGGGTTAACACCGGGGAGCTGTTTTTT.

As concerns this clone: The junction differs from germline at one of its ends, possibly a read error. The V and J genes are TRBV19 and TRBJ1-1; D is unresolved. Germline assignment: CDR1 LNHDA and CDR2 SQIVND (reference sequence). The CDR3 length is 15 residues. The CDR3 region has the DNA TGTGCCAGTAGTGTAGACGGGGTCGCGGGCACTGAAGCTTTCTTT. This translates into CASSVDGVAGTEAFF.

The CDR3 coding sequence is TGTGCCAGCAGCCAACTCGCCGGATCCCACGAGCAGTACTTC. It specifies CASSQLAGSHEQYF. The V call is TRBV11-2, the J call TRBJ2-7; D gene uncertain. The CDR3 is 14 residues long. Between the trimmed V and J ends, which lost 5 bases and 5 bases, there was a span of 16 bases. Germline V gene sequence: CDR1 SGHAT, CDR2 FQNNGV. The full variable domain, rest sourced from reference TRBV11-2 and TRBJ2-7, is EAGVAQSPRYKIIEKRQSVAFWCNPISGHATLYWYQQILGQGPKLLIQFQNNGVVDDSQLPKDRFSAERLKGVDSTLKIQPAKLEDSAVYLCASSQLAGSHEQYFGPGTRLTVT.

This clone was picked up one time. This CDR3 is CASIRGQSDTQYF. As DNA, the CDR3 is TGTGCCAGCATTCGGGGACAATCAGATACGCAGTATTTT. The chain is built from TRBV6-5 and TRBJ2-3, with D perhaps matching TRBD1 (6 bases). The CDR3 extends over 13 amino acids. With 7 bases removed from V and 4 bases from J, the gap between germline ends came to 12 bases. Germline lookup yields CDR1 MNHEY and CDR2 SVGAGI.

The chain uses TRBV9 and TRBJ2-5, with TRBD2 matching over 7 bases. CDR1 SGDLS and CDR2 YYNGEE come from the germline V gene. The CDR3 loop spans 16 amino acids. V lost 3 bases and J lost 2; bases outside the gene matches: 10. CDR3 residues: CASSARPGGSQETQYF. In nucleotides, the CDR3 is TGTGCCAGCAGCGCCCGGCCGGGAGGTTCACAAGAGACCCAGTACTTC.

This rearrangement joins TRBV3-1 (or the pseudogene TRBV3-2) to TRBJ2-2; the D call may be TRBD1 or TRBD2 (5 bases each). Trimming took 4 bases from V and 4 from J, leaving 16 bases between them. This CDR3 spans 16 amino acids. Germline V gene lookup returns CDR1 LGHDT and CDR2 YNNKEL (reference sequence). The CDR3 loop is CASSPQAPGSTGELFF. The CDR3 DNA reads as TGTGCCAGCAGCCCCCAGGCCCCAGGGAGCACCGGGGAGCTGTTTTTT.

The J gene is TRBJ2-7, the V gene TRBV7-8; 8 bases match TRBD1. The junction had 10 bases not matched to a gene; V was cut back by 0 bases and J by 6 bases. This CDR3 contains 16 residues. Germline CDR1 SGHVS, CDR2 FQNEAQ. The CDR3 reads CASSLAPRGLALEQYF. For the CDR3, the DNA is TGTGCCAGCAGCTTAGCGCCCAGGGGGCTTGCTCTCGAGCAGTACTTC.

The J gene is TRBJ2-3, the V gene TRBV3-1 (or the pseudogene TRBV3-2), with D unclear. CDR1 LGHDT and CDR2 YNNKEL come from the germline V gene (reference sequence). Trimming cost V 2 bases and J 8 bases, with 5 bases left between them. The CDR3 runs to 11 residues. This CDR3 is CASSQSGTQYF. In DNA, the CDR3 is TGTGCCAGCAGCCAATCGGGTACGCAGTATTTT.

The chain is built from TRBV19 and TRBJ2-3, with D perhaps TRBD1 or TRBD2 (5 bases each). This CDR3 is 16 amino acids long. The germline gives CDR1 LNHDA, CDR2 SQIVND (reference sequence). V gave up 2 bases and J gave up 2 bases, with 14 bases separating them. This CDR3 reads CASSILDPGTTDTQYF. CDR3 nucleotide sequence: TGTGCCAGTAGTATACTCGACCCGGGGACCACAGATACGCAGTATTTT.

The chain uses TRBV6-6 and TRBJ1-1; D ambiguous. Germline CDR1 reads MNHNY; CDR2 reads SVGAGI (reference sequence). V dropped 2 bases and J dropped 2 bases, with 9 bases sitting between them. The CDR3 sequence is 14 residues long. In nucleotides, the CDR3 is TGTGCCAGCAGTTACGGAAACGCTAACACTGAAGCTTTCTTT. Amino acids: CASSYGNANTEAFF.

V usage is TRBV24-1 and J usage is TRBJ1-1; tentative D call: TRBD1 (5 bases). V shed 4 bases and J shed 5 bases, with 10 bases lying between them. The CDR3 is 13 amino acids. Germline V gene data show CDR1 as KGHDR and CDR2 as SFDVKD. The CDR3 DNA is TGTGCCACCAGTGAGGCAGGGAGAACTGAAGCTTTCTTT. This gives the protein CATSEAGRTEAFF.

The chain has TRBV9 and TRBJ2-7; D might be TRBD2 (5 bases). The CDR3 loop spans 13 amino acids. Germline assignment: CDR1 SGDLS and CDR2 YYNGEE. Trimming took off 0 bases at V and 6 bases at J, with 10 bases between the two ends. CDR3 DNA: TGTGCCAGCAGCGTAGGAAGGGCGGGCGAGCAGTACTTC. It translates to CASSVGRAGEQYF.

This sequence joins TRBV11-2 and TRBJ2-7, with D maybe TRBD1 (5 bases). The CDR3 runs to 14 residues. V was clipped by 4 bases and J by 4 bases, with 14 bases between them. Germline V lookup: CDR1 SGHAT, CDR2 FQNNGV. This CDR3 is CASSSGHGQYEQYF. Here the CDR3 DNA reads TGTGCCAGCAGCTCCGGACACGGCCAATACGAGCAGTACTTC.

This clone was counted a few times. V and J are TRBV6-1 and TRBJ1-3; D gene uncertain. Trimming left V 5 bases short and J 2 bases short, with 4 bases between. CDR1 and CDR2 (germline): MNHNS, SASEGT. CDR3 size: 12 residues. This CDR3 reads CASSSPGNTIYF. CDR3 DNA: TGTGCCAGCAGTTCTCCTGGAAACACCATATATTTT.

The chain couples TRBV12-5 to TRBJ2-1; the match to TRBD2 covers 7 bases. The CDR3 has 19 residues. Germline CDR1 reads LGHNT; CDR2 reads FRNRAP. V was pared by 1 base and J by 0 bases, with 12 bases of the junction left unmatched. The CDR3 coding sequence is TGTGCTAGTGGTTTGGACCCGGGAGGTGGCGGAAGCTCCTACAATGAGCAGTTCTTC. Translating gives CASGLDPGGGGSSYNEQFF.

This chain uses TRBV27 with TRBJ2-7; a weak D match, TRBD1 (6 bases). Deletions cut 3 bases from V and 5 bases from J, with 11 bases between. This CDR3 contains 13 residues. The germline gives CDR1 MNHEY, CDR2 SMNVEV (reference sequence). This CDR3 is CASSFSYRDEQYF. For the CDR3, the DNA is TGTGCCAGCAGTTTCTCGTACAGGGACGAGCAGTACTTC.

The CDR3 nucleotides are TGTGCCACCAGGGACTCGGGGGGAGGCTACACCTTC. Translated: CATRDSGGGYTF. V is TRBV24-1 and J is TRBJ1-2, with D maybe TRBD1 (5 bases). Deletions cut 7 bases from V and 8 bases from J, with 13 bases between. This CDR3 region has 12 residues. Germline V lookup: CDR1 KGHDR, CDR2 SFDVKD.

The V call is TRBV7-6, the J call TRBJ1-5; D is uncertain. Germline V gene sequence: CDR1 SGHVS, CDR2 FNYEAQ. The CDR3 has 13 amino acids. The V gene lost 1 base and the J gene lost 4 bases, with 5 bases spanning the gap. This chain's CDR3 is CASSLGENQPQHF. In DNA, the CDR3 is TGTGCCAGCAGCTTAGGTGAGAATCAGCCCCAGCATTTT.

The chain has TRBV6-5 and TRBJ1-6; a possible D gene is TRBD1 (5 bases). CDR3 length equals 15 residues. The germline V gene has CDR1 MNHEY and CDR2 SVGAGI. The V end was cut by 10 bases, the J end by 4 bases, with 17 bases between. CDR3 loop: CATEQGAAYNSPLHF. DNA of the CDR3: TGTGCCACTGAGCAGGGCGCGGCATATAATTCACCCCTCCACTTT.

The chain carries TRBV2 and TRBJ1-1, with D uncertain. Germline V CDR1 and CDR2: SNHLY, FYNNEI. The CDR3 totals 13 residues. The V end was cut by 7 bases, the J end by 1 base, with 10 bases between. The CDR3, as DNA: TGTGCCAGCACGAGAAGGGAGAACACTGAAGCTTTCTTT. It yields the protein CASTRRENTEAFF.

This chain connects TRBV5-1 to TRBJ2-7; no firm D call. The CDR3 has 15 residues. Germline loops: CDR1 SGHRS, CDR2 YFSETQ. V gave up 4 bases and J gave up 0 bases, with 14 bases separating them. The CDR3 region has the DNA TGCGCCAGCAGCGAGAGACCCATGAGCTCCTACGAGCAGTACTTC. Translating gives CASSERPMSSYEQYF.